Listed below are T cell receptor beta chains from one sample, sequenced in a study of T cell repertoires in cytomegalovirus infection. TCRdb reprocessed the reads via MiXCR and lists one record per CDR3 protein. This table holds some 590,000 distinct CDR3 sequences, around 40% found once. Their antigens are not known. The input for sequencing was cultured PBMCs, taken from culture after CMV antigen stimulation. Every receptor here comes from a human donor in good health (CMV status not recorded). Some clones in this sample may be carry-over from other donors' samples. Both conserved end residues are part of each CDR3.

v_call	j_call	cdr3_aa
TRBV19	TRBJ1-5	CASLRTGSSNQPQHF
TRBV12-3/TRBV12-4	TRBJ2-7	CASSLASGRVEQYF
TRBV5-1	TRBJ2-3	CASSPELAGTGTDTQYF
TRBV3-1	TRBJ1-1	CASTQGGGRAFF
TRBV7-2	TRBJ2-5	CASSSYQGAEETQYF
TRBV20-1	TRBJ2-3	CSAQTRSRDTQYF
TRBV7-9	TRBJ2-3	CASSQPPKNLNTDTQYF
TRBV7-8	TRBJ2-4	CASSLAGDTGFENIQYF
TRBV18	TRBJ1-1	CASSSPRQGLSIAFF
TRBV29-1	TRBJ2-3	CSVGAGPLVGTQYF
TRBV27	TRBJ2-1	CASSLSRYRSLNEQFF
TRBV4-3	TRBJ2-3	CASSQEVSRQGANTQYF
TRBV7-6	TRBJ2-7	CASSPSGRTYEQYF
TRBV7-2	TRBJ2-5	CASSLRYFAGETQYF
TRBV7-2	TRBJ2-3	CASSLGESTDTQYF
TRBV7-2	TRBJ2-2	CASSLAYRQELFF
TRBV6-1	TRBJ1-3	CASSGHRRDLGSPRASSGNTIYF
TRBV7-2	TRBJ1-4	CASSTIGLGREKLFF
TRBV12-3/TRBV12-4	TRBJ2-5	CASSKYGTETQYF
TRBV7-9	TRBJ2-1	CASSTPLRRLAPLEQFF
TRBV7-8	TRBJ2-5	CASSLRPAEYQETQYF
TRBV20-1	TRBJ2-5	CSASRRGETQYF
TRBV28	TRBJ2-7	CASSLTVTYEQYF
TRBV7-8	TRBJ1-2	CLVTDSVGYGYTF
TRBV2	TRBJ2-7	CASSEILGRDRGYEQYF
TRBV29-1	TRBJ1-2	CSVPSGTDNYGYTF
TRBV2	TRBJ2-2	CASHRYTGELFF
TRBV5-1	TRBJ1-1	CASSPLGREGEAFF
TRBV7-2	TRBJ2-2	CASSDYPPPAGELFF
TRBV7-2	TRBJ1-2	CASSQWGQEDYGYTF
TRBV11-2	TRBJ2-7	CASTAYTSGSPEQYF
TRBV7-4	TRBJ2-7	CASSLGATLEQYF
TRBV20-1	TRBJ2-2	CSARDRRNGGVLFF
TRBV27	TRBJ1-6	CASRRNGGPGLKSPLHF
TRBV18	TRBJ2-2	CASSPRASTGELFF
TRBV7-2	TRBJ1-4	CASGWTLNEKLFF
TRBV7-6	TRBJ1-6	CASSRSGRGSSYNSPLHF
TRBV6-1	TRBJ1-2	CASSLQPGQGDYGYTF
TRBV2	TRBJ2-7	CASKGLAGVSYEQYF
TRBV12-3/TRBV12-4	TRBJ2-4	CASSHFLGKNIQYF
TRBV20-1	TRBJ2-7	CSARWGGSYEQYF
TRBV7-2	TRBJ2-7	CASSKRLALDEQYF
TRBV20-1	TRBJ2-1	CSAPGQYNEQFF
TRBV15	TRBJ2-7	CATSRAARPYEQYF
TRBV7-9	TRBJ1-2	CASSLLVGNYGYTF
TRBV12-3/TRBV12-4	TRBJ1-1	CASSFSNMNTEAFF
TRBV11-2	TRBJ2-7	CASRSRGGHEQYF
TRBV7-9	TRBJ1-1	CASSPRVAGEGTEAFF
TRBV18	TRBJ2-5	CASSPFLGETQYF
TRBV7-6	TRBJ1-6	CASSWGSGNNSPLHF
TRBV4-1	TRBJ1-5	CASSLSLEQPQHF
TRBV7-2	TRBJ2-1	CASSRSGGFYNEQFF
TRBV11-3	TRBJ2-1	CASSLRLGGLDEQVF